This T cell receptor (beta chain) is from a study of post-analysis software for immune sequencing data. Study context: Both relapsing-remitting and secondary progressive multiple sclerosis featured among the disease courses, as did progressive-relapsing multiple sclerosis. Notes on the study in general: Under F measure analysis, samples from one preparation batch co-clustered strongly. Controls showed lower frequencies than patients for five or six TRBV segments, and TRBV5-6, TRBV5-1 and TRBV20-1 were among these.

Unique molecular identifiers were built into the TCR beta cDNA libraries. Yield was around 500,000 cDNA molecules from around 1 to 9.1 million T cells. In TCRdb, the PCR reads were re-called with MiXCR into one record per CDR3 protein. Here the sample spans around 400,000 distinct CDR3 sequences, approximately 39% being singletons. Concerning this clonotype: Its antigen is as yet unknown.

The germline gives CDR1 DFQATT, CDR2 SNEGSKA (reference sequence). CDR3 length: 16 amino acids. With V trimmed by 1 base and J by 4 bases, 10 bases remained unmatched. The material sequenced was blood. The chain is built from TRBV20-1 and TRBJ1-2, with 9 bases fitting TRBD1. The TCR comes from a girl aged 2 to 10 with multiple sclerosis. The chain's CDR3 is CSARAGRGQGGYGYTF. The CDR3 DNA reads TGCAGTGCTAGAGCTGGACGGGGACAGGGCGGCTATGGCTACACCTTC.